Each of the 26 T cell receptor beta chains below was sequenced from the same sample in a study of neurological immune-mediated disorders. MiXCR, run by TCRdb on the 5' RACE reads, gives a single entry per CDR3 protein. The table has more than 15,000 distinct CDR3 sequences, 14% seen once. The specimen was CD4+ T cells from blood. These TCRs come from a woman in her sixties or seventies with HTLV-1-associated myelopathy (HAM/TSP).

This clonotype is medium-sized in the sample. The chain couples TRBV6-5 to TRBJ1-1; 7 positions agree with TRBD1. Germline trimming cut 6 bases from V and 6 bases from J; bases unmatched to any gene: 10. The CDR3 is 14 residues long. Looked up from germline, CDR1 is MNHEY and CDR2 is SVGAGI. The CDR3 nucleotides read TGTGCCAGCAGCAGGGGGTCGGACCCTTCTGAAGCTTTCTTT. This gives the protein CASSRGSDPSEAFF.

This clonotype was recorded at least ten times. The genes are TRBV5-6 and TRBJ2-1; TRBD2 agrees at 11 bases. V trimming: 0 bases; J trimming: 8 bases; junction bases outside the gene matches: 7. Germline V lookup: CDR1 SGHDT, CDR2 YYEEEE. The CDR3 consists of 16 residues. DNA of the CDR3: TGTGCCAGCAGCTTGGCCTATAGCGGGGGGGCCTATGAGCAGTTCTTC. Encoded protein: CASSLAYSGGAYEQFF.

In this sample, this clonotype turned up many times. The chain uses TRBV7-9 and TRBJ2-1; 16 nucleotides agree with TRBD2. CDR1 and CDR2 from the germline V gene are SEHNR and FQNEAQ (reference sequence). CDR3 size: 19 residues. The V gene end was trimmed by 5 bases and the J gene end by 1 base; junction bases not matched to a gene: 8. Here the CDR3 reads CASSPGTSGGAGSYNEQFF. CDR3 coding DNA: TGTGCCAGCAGCCCTGGGACTAGCGGGGGGGCAGGATCCTACAATGAGCAGTTCTTC.

This clonotype has at least ten counts. The chain uses TRBV6-5 and TRBJ2-7; the D gene is possibly TRBD2 (7 bases). V shed 2 bases and J shed 1 base, with 12 bases lying between them. CDR3 length equals 15 residues. From germline, CDR1 is MNHEY and CDR2 SVGAGI. Here the CDR3 reads CASSYGRGVSYEQYF. The CDR3 nucleotides are TGTGCCAGCAGTTACGGGAGGGGGGTTTCCTACGAGCAGTACTTC.

Concerning this clonotype: A much larger clonotype is one base distant, so this may be a read error. This rearrangement joins TRBV6-6 to TRBJ2-5; TRBD1 matches 11 bases. CDR1 is MNHNY and CDR2 is SVGAGI in the germline V gene (reference sequence). The CDR3 contains 17 residues. CDR3 nucleotide sequence: TGTGCCAGCAGTGTTACTCGGGACAGGGGGTCACAAGAGAACCAGTACTTC. Its protein product is CASSVTRDRGSQENQYF.

Many counts were recorded for this clonotype. The gene calls are TRBV7-8 and TRBJ1-2, with D possibly being TRBD1 (6 bases). V was cut by 1 base and J by 6 bases, with 12 bases left in between. The CDR3 runs to 14 residues. CDR1 is SGHVS and CDR2 is FQNEAQ in the germline V gene. The CDR3 is CASSLVQGYDGYTF. CDR3 coding DNA: TGTGCCAGCAGCTTAGTTCAGGGGTACGATGGCTACACCTTC.

The sample holds many counts of this clonotype. V and J are TRBV24-1 and TRBJ2-2; TRBD1 matches at 7 bases. Germline V lookup: CDR1 KGHDR, CDR2 SFDVKD. The CDR3 consists of 18 residues. The junction had 13 bases not matched to a gene; V was cut back by 4 bases and J by 3 bases. The CDR3 DNA reads as TGTGCCACCAGTGACAACCCCGGTGTAGGGGGCTACACCGGGGAGCTGTTTTTT. Protein product: CATSDNPGVGGYTGELFF.

In the case of this clonotype: One end of the junction varies from germline; a read error may be responsible. The chain is built from TRBV20-1 and TRBJ1-1; TRBD1 aligns across 7 bases. This CDR3 spans 15 amino acids. In germline, CDR1 is DFQATT, CDR2 SNEGSKA (reference sequence). The DNA of the CDR3 is TGCAGTGCTCGAACGTACAGGGGCCTGAGCACTGAGGCTTCCTTT. It codes for CSARTYRGLSTEASF.

This clonotype was seen repeatedly, ten times or more. This rearrangement joins TRBV27 to TRBJ2-7; tentatively, D is TRBD1 (6 bases). The CDR3 runs to 13 residues. Trimming pared 10 bases from V and 3 bases from J, leaving 16 bases between. Germline values: CDR1 MNHEY, CDR2 SMNVEV (reference sequence). The CDR3 spells CATSSGTIYEQYF. CDR3 sequence (DNA): TGTGCCACCTCCTCCGGGACAATCTACGAGCAGTACTTC.

V is TRBV29-1 and J is TRBJ2-3, with 9 bases that match TRBD1. Germline-derived CDR1 and CDR2 are SQVTM and ANQGSEA. The CDR3 runs to 14 residues. Trimming removed 6 bases from V and 1 base from J; junction bases left unmatched: 5. CDR3 protein: CSVGDRVGTDTQYF. For the CDR3, the DNA is TGCAGCGTGGGGGACAGGGTCGGCACAGATACGCAGTATTTT.

This clonotype has ten or more counts. The V gene is TRBV20-1, the J gene TRBJ2-1; 9 bases map to TRBD2. The CDR3 covers 14 residues. Germline assignment: CDR1 DFQATT and CDR2 SNEGSKA (reference sequence). With 3 bases clipped from V and 6 bases from J, the junction kept 6 bases outside the gene matches. The CDR3 here is CSARKTSGSNEQFF. As DNA, the CDR3 is TGCAGTGCTAGGAAGACTAGCGGAAGCAATGAGCAGTTCTTC.

This clonotype was counted at least ten times. The J gene is TRBJ2-2, the V gene TRBV20-1, with unresolved D. This CDR3 contains 12 residues. V was clipped by 4 bases and J by 6 bases, with 9 bases between them. Germline values: CDR1 DFQATT, CDR2 SNEGSKA (reference sequence). Here the CDR3 DNA reads TGCAGTGCTACGGGTGGTTCCGGGGAGCTGTTTTTT. It encodes CSATGGSGELFF.

This clonotype was recorded many times. The chain combines TRBV20-1 with TRBJ1-2, with 8 bases fitting TRBD1. The J segment lost 7 bases and the V segment lost 1 base, leaving 5 bases of the junction unmatched. The germline V gene encodes CDR1 DFQATT and CDR2 SNEGSKA (reference sequence). This CDR3 has 13 residues. CDR3 in amino acids: CSARGARGPGYTF. In DNA form, the CDR3 reads TGCAGTGCTAGAGGGGCCAGGGGGCCTGGCTACACCTTC.

At least ten counts were recorded for this clonotype. The genes are TRBV6-2 or TRBV6-3 and TRBJ2-3; D is unresolved. The V gene's germline CDR1 is MNHEY and CDR2 SVGEGT. The CDR3 length is 12 residues. Trimming stripped 0 bases from V and 4 bases from J, with 2 bases between. CDR3 DNA: TGTGCCAGCAGTTACTCTCCAGATACGCAGTATTTT. Translating it yields CASSYSPDTQYF.

This clonotype was seen repeatedly, ten times or more. V usage is TRBV7-9 and J usage is TRBJ1-2; no definite D call. Trimming removed 7 bases at V and 0 bases at J, with 15 bases between. CDR1 and CDR2 from the germline V gene are SEHNR and FQNEAQ (reference sequence). CDR3 length: 15 amino acids. The CDR3 coding sequence is TGTGCCAGCATCACCCGGGAGGGAACTAACTATGGCTACACCTTC. It translates to CASITREGTNYGYTF.

About this clonotype itself: A read error may account for a junction end that differs from germline. The chain uses TRBV25-1 and TRBJ1-3; 7 positions match TRBD1. CDR3 length: 13 residues. Germline assignment: CDR1 MGHDK and CDR2 SYGVNS. Written as DNA, the CDR3 is TGTGCCAGCACAACAGGGGCGGGAAAAACCATATATTTT. As protein: CASTTGAGKTIYF.

This clonotype was observed at least ten times. The chain links TRBV6-6 to TRBJ2-3; D may be TRBD2 (7 bases). Trimming shortened V by 2 bases and J by 4 bases, and 10 bases separated the two germline ends. Per germline, CDR1 MNHNY and CDR2 SVGAGI (reference sequence). This CDR3 comprises 14 residues. CDR3 sequence (DNA): TGTGCCAGCAGTTACGGGGGGGCGGCAGATACGCAGTATTTT. It specifies CASSYGGAADTQYF.

This clonotype qualifies as medium-sized. This chain links TRBV7-9 with TRBJ2-3; TRBD2 aligns across 7 bases. Germline V gives CDR1 SEHNR, CDR2 FQNEAQ (reference sequence). The CDR3 covers 15 residues. Germline trimming cut 1 base from V and 3 bases from J; bases unmatched to any gene: 4. The CDR3 sequence is CASSLGGSGTDTQYF. As DNA, the CDR3 is TGTGCCAGCAGCTTAGGCGGGAGCGGGACAGATACGCAGTATTTT.

This clonotype was observed many times. As DNA, the CDR3 is TGCAGTGCTAGAGACAGCGCAACTAATGAAAAACTGTTTTTT. Its protein product is CSARDSATNEKLFF. The chain links TRBV20-1 to TRBJ1-4; D gene ambiguous. The V and J ends lost 0 bases and 0 bases respectively, with 5 bases between them. This CDR3 comprises 14 residues. Germline lookup yields CDR1 DFQATT and CDR2 SNEGSKA (reference sequence).

This clonotype was recorded many times. The J gene is TRBJ1-6, the V gene TRBV9, with D perhaps TRBD1 (5 bases). Trimming took 0 bases from V and 7 from J, leaving 8 bases between them. Germline V gene lookup returns CDR1 SGDLS and CDR2 YYNGEE. The CDR3 loop spans 14 amino acids. CDR3 DNA sequence: TGTGCCAGCAGCGTAGAGGGGTTCAATTCACCCCTCCACTTT. This gives the protein CASSVEGFNSPLHF.

The sample holds many counts of this clonotype. CDR3 DNA: TGTGCCAGTAGTAAACTTACGGGACTAGCGGGGGAGAATGAGCAGTTCTTC. Protein product: CASSKLTGLAGENEQFF. The V and J genes are TRBV19 and TRBJ2-1; 14 nucleotides agree with TRBD2. Germline V gene data show CDR1 as LNHDA and CDR2 as SQIVND (reference sequence). Losses at the gene ends were 4 bases for V and 7 bases for J; bases not matched to a gene: 9. This CDR3 is built from 17 residues.

This clonotype has ten or more counts. V usage is TRBV5-1 and J usage is TRBJ1-5, with D maybe TRBD1 (6 bases). Trimming left V 4 bases short and J 6 bases short, with 14 bases between. Germline values: CDR1 SGHRS, CDR2 YFSETQ. The CDR3 sequence is 14 residues long. CDR3 nucleotide sequence: TGCGCCAGCAGCCGGGGGGGGGCTGGTCAGCCCCAGCATTTT. Its translation is CASSRGGAGQPQHF.

This clonotype has a count of ten or more. This chain connects TRBV6-6 to TRBJ2-7; D is unresolved. The CDR3 extends over 14 amino acids. Germline V gene lookup returns CDR1 MNHNY and CDR2 SVGAGI (reference sequence). Trimming cost V 2 bases and J 0 bases, with 8 bases left between them. CDR3 nucleotide sequence: TGTGCCAGCAGTTACGGACGGAGCTCCTACGAGCAGTACTTC. Translation: CASSYGRSSYEQYF.

In its sample, this clonotype is medium-sized (0.01 to 0.1%). The J gene is TRBJ2-7, the V gene TRBV6-6; a possible D gene is TRBD2 (6 bases). This CDR3 is built from 11 residues. V lost 7 bases and J lost 5, with 9 bases in between. CDR1 is MNHNY and CDR2 is SVGAGI in the germline V gene (reference sequence). The CDR3 sequence: CASKGTHEQYF. The CDR3 nucleotides are TGTGCCAGCAAGGGGACTCACGAGCAGTACTTC.

This clonotype was picked up many times. The chain links TRBV18 to TRBJ1-1; a possible D gene is TRBD1 (5 bases). Germline V gives CDR1 KGHSH, CDR2 LQKENI. The CDR3 is 14 residues long. V dropped 6 bases and J dropped 6 bases, with 17 bases sitting between them. The CDR3 region is CASSPSVRDAEAFF. Here the CDR3 DNA reads TGTGCCAGCTCCCCCTCGGTCAGGGACGCTGAAGCTTTCTTT.

At least ten counts were recorded for this clonotype. This chain links TRBV6-5 with TRBJ1-1, with a possible D match to TRBD1 (5 bases). The CDR3 runs 13 residues. Germline CDR1 is MNHEY and CDR2 is SVGAGI. V was pared by 7 bases and J by 4 bases, with 13 bases between. The CDR3 coding sequence is TGTGCCAGCACAGGGCGAGGAGGCACTGAAGCTTTCTTT. It specifies CASTGRGGTEAFF.